The clone carrying this T cell receptor (beta chain) was counted between two and nine times. The sample comes from a study of T cell repertoires in cytomegalovirus infection. This CDR3 spans 11 amino acids. CDR1 MNHNS and CDR2 SASEGT come from the germline V gene. The V and J ends lost 0 bases and 5 bases respectively, with 1 base between them. TCRdb called the reads again in MiXCR, with one record for every CDR3 protein. The sample lists approximately 500,000 distinct CDR3 sequences; roughly 29% were seen once. Sequencing used PBMCs. The V gene is TRBV6-1, the J gene TRBJ1-2; D unclear. The receptor's source is a human donor in good health (CMV status not recorded). Some clones in this sample may be carry-over from other donors' samples. CDR3 sequence reads: CASSEAYGYTF. CDR3 nucleotides: TGTGCCAGCAGTGAAGCGTATGGCTACACCTTC.